This T cell receptor beta chain was sequenced during a study of blood T cell repertoires in COVID-19. As for the study in general: Sites across the United States, Italy and Spain contributed samples from acute and convalescent COVID-19. Sources were T cells, B-cell-depleted T cells, or PBMCs; the material itself was cDNA or gDNA.

CDR1 is LGHNT, CDR2 FRNRAP, per germline. The V and J ends lost 6 bases and 5 bases, in that order; junction bases with no gene match: 12. The length of the CDR3 is 15 residues. Original processing notes: Reference gene primer amplification yielded estimated nucleated cell counts. Measured with immunoSEQ multiplex PCR; TCRdb has only the in-frame clones, and not every one. The V and J calls and the clone size are those of that table, but D and trimming were determined from the DNA. The sample records approximately 100,000 clones, about 85% being singletons. This chain uses TRBV12-5 with TRBJ2-7, with TRBD1 matching over 8 bases. This TCR derives from a human donor in a cohort sampled during active COVID-19. Source material: peripheral blood. The CDR3 region is CASGPRGTGGDEQYF. CDR3 in DNA: TGTGCTAGTGGCCCTAGGGGGACAGGTGGGGACGAGCAGTACTTC.